This TCR gamma chain emerged from a study of gamma-delta chains in newborns, infants, children (dated by TCRdb to about 2019). Study-level background: According to the title of the study, polyclonal expansion of innate gammadelta T cells immediately after birth is driven by microbial exposure. The study investigated how microbial exposure shaped innate gammadelta T cell populations in human newborns immediately after birth.

The reads were generated on an Illumina MiSeq. After TCRdb called clones again from the public reads with CATT, rows with identical DNA were merged. This sample gives roughly 2,500 gamma-chain clones in total; roughly 26% of them show up just once. The top ten clonotypes cover around 20% of the sample. This clone is labeled large (0.1 to 1%). The target of this receptor is not known. A read error is possible here, since a much larger clone lies one base away. Other DNA variants within this sample encode the same CDR3. The sequence derives from a child who was a newborn, infant or young child, either healthy, febrile or measles-vaccinated (not recorded which). Sequencing was carried out using blood.

The CDR3 amino acid sequence is: CALWEAQELGKKIKVF. The DNA sequence follows: TGTGCCTTGTGGGAGGCGCAAGAGTTGGGCAAAAAAATCAAGGTATTT. The V and J segments used are TRGV9 and TRGJP. At the junction V is shortened by 2 bases and J by 3 bases; bases outside the gene matches: 1. The cysteine opens and the phenylalanine closes a CDR3 of 16 amino acids. Just the 48-base CDR3 DNA is kept, in frame starting at base 1. The germline V gene (reference sequence) specifies GITISATS as CDR1 and ISYDGTV as CDR2.